The T cell receptor (beta chain) under discussion was sequenced for a study of CXCR3-negative and CXCR3-positive naive CD8 T cells (dated 2019 in TCRdb). Study-wide context: In total, 120 million to 150 million TRB reads were obtained, which works out to roughly 1.5 +/- 0.3 million reads per library. The diversity and physicochemical repertoire analyses included more than nine donors pooled from two independent experiments. Naive subsets from about 5 donors and memory cells from 3 donors were included in the TRBV-TRBJ cluster analysis.

CDR1 MNHEY and CDR2 SVGEGT are derived from the germline V gene. The CDR3 contains 14 residues, cysteine and phenylalanine counted. No DNA is listed. TCRdb shows the sequencer as NextSeq 550. The Human TCR Profiling Kit (MiLaboratory) was used to make UMI-labeled 5' RACE TRB cDNA libraries. The full amount of extracted RNA was used for cDNA synthesis, and the full amount of resulting cDNA was used for PCR amplification. Libraries were prepared in parallel with an identical number of PCR cycles. As for the authors' bioinformatics: MIGEC and MiXCR extracted about 48,000 +/- 9,800 unique UMI-labeled TRB cDNA molecules per library, requiring at least two reads per UMI. Each library averaged about 37,000 +/- 9,700 functional in-frame TRB CDR3 nucleotide clonotypes without stop codons. After each sample was downsampled to 5000 UMI-labeled TRB molecules, VDJtools was used to calculate diversity metrics such as normalized Shannon-Wiener and Chao1. VDJtools was used to calculate clonotype-size-weighted physicochemical properties of the central five CDR3 residues, namely interaction energy, strength, volume and Kidera factor 4. TCRdb reprocessed the reads, so every CDR3 protein sequence counts as one entry and DNA is not shown. Here the V and J calls rest on TCRdb's processing, not on the authors' analysis. The sample's own table lists approximately 49,000 distinct CDR3 sequences. Of the sample, approximately 15% is held by the ten largest clones.

Each CD8+ T cell subset was flow-sorted in triplicate, with 300,000 or so cells per subset placed directly into RLT lysis buffer. Peripheral blood mononuclear cells were isolated from buffy coats using standard density gradient centrifugation. Total RNA was extracted from sorted cells using an RNeasy Mini Kit. What the study reported, not specific to this receptor: Repertoire diversity was comparably high in both naive subsets but much lower in memory CD8+ T cells. Because surface CD5, which has been linked to self-reactivity in mice, was comparable between naive subsets, TCR interaction strength was also inferred from TRB CDR3 physicochemical properties. Within the same donor, TRBV-TRBJ usage looked similar between naive CXCR3-negative and CXCR3-positive cells, but memory cells had distinct patterns. Freshly isolated PBMCs were used for most assays because CXCR3 expression went down partially after cryopreservation.

Going by frequency, this clonotype is medium-sized (0.01 to 0.1%); no count is logged. There is no known antigen for this receptor. The specimen was memory CD8+ T cells from blood. What the cell subset or site label conveys for this sample: conventional CD8+ memory T cells (TMEM), sorted as controls. This chain joins TRBV6-2 or TRBV6-3 to TRBJ2-7; as DNA is missing, the TRBD1 call by TCRdb cannot be tested. The sequence derives from a human donor in good health. Some clones in this sample may be carry-over from other donors' samples. Here the CDR3 is given as CASTDGTGNYEQYF.